The rows below give T cell receptor beta chains drawn from one sample of a study of OX40 agonist ivuxolimab in advanced cancers. Assay: immunoSEQ multiplex PCR; the TCRdb copy retains only in-frame clones and omits some. The profile shows about 68,000 clones, around 90% of them singletons. Sequenced here: CD4+ or CD8+ T cells sorted from blood, sampled in a trial of the OX40 agonist ivuxolimab. These receptors came from an adult with an advanced solid tumor such as melanoma, head and neck, liver or kidney cancer. Both conserved end residues are trimmed from each CDR3. A D gene is named only where the DNA matches it firmly. Where a row states a size, it is once, few, many or the class of an expanded clone; other rows omit it.

j_call cdr3_length d_call v_call clone_size cdr3_aa
TRBJ1-1 12 . TRBV5-1 few ASSLSLGGTEAF
TRBJ1-5 12 TRBD1 TRBV19 . ASTTTGGSKPQH
TRBJ1-2 15 TRBD1 TRBV5-1 once ASSHFPGQGASYGYT
TRBJ2-3 12 . TRBV7-9 . ASSPGTSTDTQY
TRBJ1-4 13 TRBD1 TRBV2 . ASSNRGLGNEKLF
TRBJ1-6 13 TRBD1 TRBV2 . ASRPGQGYNSPLH
TRBJ1-5 13 TRBD1 TRBV19 . ASTDDRANNQPQH
TRBJ2-2 13 TRBD2 TRBV2 . ASSSSGSGAGELF
TRBJ1-3 13 . TRBV6-5 once ASSAAAYSGNTIY
TRBJ1-3 15 TRBD1 TRBV5-1 . ASSLGRDRSSGNTIY
TRBJ1-6 13 TRBD1 TRBV5-1 . ASSVDRVINSPLH
TRBJ2-7 14 TRBD2 TRBV6-1 . ASSAQYGGSEYEQY
TRBJ2-2 13 . TRBV10-3 . AISESRQDTGELF
TRBJ1-2 9 . TRBV30 . AWSTNYGYT
TRBJ2-7 11 . TRBV7-9 . ASSLVAAYEQY